The TCR beta chain under discussion was sequenced for a study of blood T cell repertoires in COVID-19 (dated by TCRdb to the early 2020s). The study in broad terms: The collaborator samples originated in the United States, Italy and Spain and spanned the acute and convalescent phases of COVID-19. A de-identified subject ID, COVID-19 status, age in years and sex were almost always included in the sample metadata. The samples were drawn from two sources: the first 160 participants of the ongoing ImmuneRACE study, and 1,000 to 1,500 subjects contributed by 6 global collaborators. The dataset comprised deeply sampled blood TCRbeta repertoires from subjects exposed to, actively infected with, or recovered from COVID-19. The prospective study material was composed of cDNA or gDNA derived from T cells, B-cell-depleted T cells, or PBMCs. HLA class I and class II types, where available, came from metadata supplied by the sample provider rather than from assay-based typing. The repertoires were released in a freely available public database meant as a resource for research on the immune response to SARS-CoV-2.

TCRbeta CDR3 regions were amplified from genomic DNA by means of the immunoSEQ Assay, a bias-controlled multiplex PCR. On the authors' methods: The number of nucleated cells in each sample was estimated from the amplification of reference gene primers within the assay. To quantify the absolute abundance of each unique TCRbeta CDR3 rearrangement, sequence reads were collapsed and filtered. For each sample, productive Simpson clonality was calculated by taking the square root of Simpson's diversity index across productive rearrangements. This immuneACCESS table, as held by TCRdb, lists in-frame sequences with V and J called but not all clones. Of the missing ones, under half trace to an unresolved V gene in checked studies; the others have no known cause. V, J and clone size are taken as reported in that table, and D and trimming were inferred from the DNA itself. This sample has 210,000 or so clones in its table, and about 83% of those were observed once. The top ten clones comprise less than 3% of the sample.

What the work shows at the level of the full study, not this receptor alone: The amount of clinical and demographic metadata varied by source and participant and was provided uncurated.

Collaborating institutions collected whole blood in K2EDTA tubes following their own protocols. For TCRbeta analysis, collaborators shipped samples as frozen whole blood, isolated PBMCs, or DNA extracted from either of those sample types. Inclusive of the bounding cysteine and phenylalanine, the CDR3 is 17 residues long. The DNA shown is the 51-base CDR3, in frame from base 1. V is shortened by 3 bases, J by 4 bases, and the region joining them spans 20 bases. The CDR1 and CDR2 encoded by the germline V gene are KGHDR and SFDVKD. On this clone itself: Its antigen target is currently unknown. Within one base of it there is no much larger clone, and no base qualities were kept.

This sequence uses TRBV24-1 and TRBJ1-2; TRBD1 is perhaps the D gene, given 5 matching bases. This clonotype originated in a man aged 50-60 years with active or convalescent COVID-19. Input material: peripheral blood. The DNA sequence reads TGTGCCACCAGTGATCCGACCACAGGTTCTCGTGGCTATGGCTACACCTTC. This encodes CATSDPTTGSRGYGYTF.